The sequence of this T cell receptor (beta chain) was determined in a study of naive and memory T cell subsets. Two oligonucleotides, mixed equimolar, formed the beta constant-region primer covering TRBC1 and TRBC2. Four rounds of PCR amplified the ligated cDNA using nested alpha and beta constant-region primers plus SP2. Via MiXCR, TCRdb re-called the UMI-ligation and nested PCR reads, giving one row per CDR3 protein. Of about 120,000 distinct CDR3 sequences listed, about 36% are singletons. V was cut by 4 bases and J by 0 bases, with 11 bases left in between. Germline lookup yields CDR1 SQVTM and CDR2 ANQGSEA. This CDR3 has 14 residues.

The TCR sequence derives from a human donor in good health. This chain links TRBV29-1 with TRBJ2-3, with D hard to call. The sample was central memory CD4+ T cells from blood. As DNA, the CDR3 is TGCAGCGTTGTCGAGCGACCTAGCACAGATACGCAGTATTTT. It codes for CSVVERPSTDTQYF.